This T cell receptor (beta chain) originates from a study of beta chain features in type 1 diabetes. This clone was counted a few times. No antigen is known for it. Per donor, one heparinised blood draw averaged approximately 120 mL. This CDR3 has 16 residues. The germline V and J ends were trimmed by 1 base and 2 bases, with 15 bases remaining between them. CDR1 and CDR2 (germline): LGHNA, YSLEER. Study-level results: The study found moderately but significantly shorter TCRB CDR3s in all four CD4+ subsets of Type 1 diabetes patients.

cDNA synthesis used the whole RNA isolate, giving expressed TCRB sequences. The assay was immunoSEQ multiplex PCR, and TCRdb's table has in-frame clones only and misses some. The sample lists 500,000 to 800,000 clones, 9.5% to 15% occurring once. The TCR sequence derives from a young man with type 1 diabetes. Sequenced material: naive CD4+ T cells from blood. The chain has TRBV4-3 and TRBJ2-7; a weak D match, TRBD2 (6 bases). CDR3 residues: CASSQGQGAGPYEQYF. CDR3 coding DNA: TGCGCCAGCAGCCAAGGTCAGGGCGCGGGGCCCTACGAGCAGTACTTC.